This T cell receptor (beta chain) was sequenced during a study of blood T cells in healthy people across ages. Study results and limitations: Compared with aged donors, long-lived donors showed fewer expanded clones, suggesting selection.

Germline CDR1 and CDR2: MNHNY and SVGAGI (reference sequence). There are 15 residues in the CDR3. V lost 6 bases and J 1 base, leaving 10 bases between the germline ends. Comment on this clonotype: Its antigen remains unknown.

Primers used in a second PCR of about 7 to 12 cycles were a sample-barcoded 5' primer and a J-beta primer mix. TCRdb reanalysed the 5' RACE reads using MiXCR and keeps one entry per CDR3 protein. The sample has roughly 800,000 distinct CDR3 sequences, approximately 53% seen once. The receptor comes from a man older than 75 in good health. V gene TRBV6-6 combines with J gene TRBJ2-6; D not certain. The material sequenced was blood. The DNA of the CDR3 is TGTGCCAGCAGCTACGGACGGTCTGGGGCCAACGTCCTGACTTTC. Amino acids: CASSYGRSGANVLTF.